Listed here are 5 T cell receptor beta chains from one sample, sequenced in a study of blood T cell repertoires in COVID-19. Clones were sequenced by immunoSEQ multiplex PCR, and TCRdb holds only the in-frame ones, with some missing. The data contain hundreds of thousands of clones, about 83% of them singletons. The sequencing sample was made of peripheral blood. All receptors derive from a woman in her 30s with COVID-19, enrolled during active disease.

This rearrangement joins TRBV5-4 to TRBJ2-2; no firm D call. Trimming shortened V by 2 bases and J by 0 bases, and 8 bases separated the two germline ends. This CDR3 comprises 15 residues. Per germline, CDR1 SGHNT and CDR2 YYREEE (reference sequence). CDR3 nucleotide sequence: TGTGCCAGCAGCTTAGGCGGCGCGAACACCGGGGAGCTGTTTTTT. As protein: CASSLGGANTGELFF.

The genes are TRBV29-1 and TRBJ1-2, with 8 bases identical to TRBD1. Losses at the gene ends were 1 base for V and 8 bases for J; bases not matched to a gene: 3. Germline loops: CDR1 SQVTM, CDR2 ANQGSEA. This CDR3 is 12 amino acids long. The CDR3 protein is CSVEAGGSGYTF. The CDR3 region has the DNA TGCAGCGTTGAAGCAGGGGGCTCGGGCTACACCTTC.

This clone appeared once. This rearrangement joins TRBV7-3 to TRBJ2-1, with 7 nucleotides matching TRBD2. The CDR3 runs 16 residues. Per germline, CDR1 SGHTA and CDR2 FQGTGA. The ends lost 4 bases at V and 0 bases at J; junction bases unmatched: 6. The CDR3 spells CASSSMGGISYNEQFF. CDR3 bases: TGTGCCAGCAGCTCGATGGGGGGGATCTCCTACAATGAGCAGTTCTTC.

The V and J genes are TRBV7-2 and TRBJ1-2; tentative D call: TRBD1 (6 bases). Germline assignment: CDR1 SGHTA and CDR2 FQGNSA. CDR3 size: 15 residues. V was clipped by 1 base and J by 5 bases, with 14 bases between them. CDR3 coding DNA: TGTGCCAGCAGCTTAGACAGGGTAGTAGGGTATGGCTACACCTTC. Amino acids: CASSLDRVVGYGYTF.

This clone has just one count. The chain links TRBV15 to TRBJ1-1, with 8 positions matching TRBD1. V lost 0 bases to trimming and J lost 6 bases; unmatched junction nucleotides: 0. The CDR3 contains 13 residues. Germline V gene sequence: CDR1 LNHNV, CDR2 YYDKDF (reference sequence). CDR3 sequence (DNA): TGTGCCACCAGCAGAGACAGGGGGCCTGAAGCTTTCTTT. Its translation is CATSRDRGPEAFF. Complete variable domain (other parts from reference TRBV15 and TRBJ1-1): DAMVIQNPRYQVTQFGKPVTLSCSQTLNHNVMYWYQQKSSQAPKLLFHYYDKDFNNEADTPDNFQSRRPNTSFCFLDIRSPGLGDTAMYLCATSRDRGPEAFFGQGTRLTVV.